One and the same sample provided the 25 T cell receptor beta chains below, sequenced in a study of T cells expressing NK-cell markers. Following a re-call of the 5' RACE reads, TCRdb has one entry per CDR3 protein and lacks DNA. This table lists around 470,000 distinct CDR3 sequences. Specimen: blood T cells: a sorted CD56 or NKG2C T cell subset, CD4+ or CD8+ T cells, or bulk PBMC T cells (not recorded which). These receptors were collected from a woman aged 50 to 65 in good health.

The chain carries TRBV12-3 or TRBV12-4 and TRBJ1-1. The CDR3 is 13 residues long. The CDR3 here is CASSLQVNGEAFF.

The chain recombines TRBV19 with TRBJ2-7; TCRdb returns TRBD1, unconfirmable since there is no DNA. The CDR3 totals 14 residues. Germline V gene lookup returns CDR1 LNHDA and CDR2 SQIVND (reference sequence). The CDR3 sequence: CASRDPGTGGEQYF.

The chain is built from TRBV5-5 and TRBJ2-1; the D gene TCRdb calls, TRBD2, cannot be checked with no DNA. This CDR3 spans 18 amino acids. Germline-derived CDR1 and CDR2 are SGHKS and YYEKEE (reference sequence). The CDR3 protein is CASSSRSSSGRFYNEQFF. Variable domain in full (rest from reference TRBV5-5 and TRBJ2-1): DAGVTQSPTHLIKTRGQQVTLRCSPISGHKSVSWYQQVLGQGPQFIFQYYEKEERGRGNFPDRFSARQFPNYSSELNVNALLLGDSALYLCASSSRSSSGRFYNEQFFGPGTRLTVL.

This sequence joins TRBV20-1 and TRBJ2-2; the TCRdb D gene call, TRBD2, has no DNA to confirm it. The germline V gene encodes CDR1 DFQATT and CDR2 SNEGSKA (reference sequence). The length of the CDR3 is 16 residues. The CDR3 sequence is CSARPTGTSNTGELFF.

V is TRBV7-9 and J is TRBJ1-1; the D gene TCRdb calls, TRBD1, cannot be checked with no DNA. The CDR3 sequence is 15 residues long. Germline V gene sequence: CDR1 SEHNR, CDR2 FQNEAQ (reference sequence). The CDR3 region is CASSGDAAEDTEAFF.

V is TRBV7-9 and J is TRBJ2-7; TCRdb selects TRBD2, and the lack of DNA leaves this call unchecked. The V gene's germline CDR1 is SEHNR and CDR2 FQNEAQ (reference sequence). This CDR3 comprises 11 residues. The CDR3 region is CASTRLNEQYF.

This rearrangement joins TRBV3-1 to TRBJ1-5. This CDR3 region has 15 residues. Germline V gene lookup returns CDR1 LGHDT and CDR2 YNNKEL (reference sequence). CDR3 in amino acids: CASSPAGRDYQPQHF.

V gene TRBV5-5 combines with J gene TRBJ1-5. Germline CDR1 and CDR2: SGHKS and YYEKEE (reference sequence). This CDR3 region has 15 residues. The CDR3 here is CASSFERLSNQPQHF.

The CDR3 protein is CASSPQVHTEAFF. The chain is built from TRBV18 and TRBJ1-1. The CDR3 covers 13 residues. Germline V gene sequence: CDR1 KGHSH, CDR2 LQKENI.

The chain is built from TRBV24-1 and TRBJ2-1; lacking DNA, the TRBD2 call made by TCRdb goes unchecked. The CDR3 is made up of 13 amino acids. CDR1 is KGHDR and CDR2 is SFDVKD in the germline V gene. The CDR3 loop is CATGAGDYNEQFF.

The chain recombines TRBV11-3 with TRBJ2-4; lacking DNA, the TRBD2 call made by TCRdb goes unchecked. The CDR3 covers 13 residues. Germline CDR1 SGHNT, CDR2 YENEEA. CDR3 protein: CASSGDSKNIQYF.

The V call is TRBV5-1, the J call TRBJ2-3; the TCRdb D gene call, TRBD2, has no DNA to confirm it. The CDR3 loop spans 15 amino acids. Germline values: CDR1 SGHRS, CDR2 YFSETQ. The CDR3 protein is CASSVGRARADTQYF.

The chain joins TRBV7-3 to TRBJ1-1; the D gene TCRdb calls, TRBD1, cannot be checked with no DNA. The CDR3 contains 12 residues. The germline V gene has CDR1 SGHTA and CDR2 FQGTGA. CDR3 loop: CASSLEWGEAFF.

The chain has TRBV10-3 and TRBJ2-4; TCRdb selects TRBD1, and the lack of DNA leaves this call unchecked. Germline CDR1 reads ENHRY; CDR2 reads SYGVKD. CDR3 length: 17 residues. CDR3 protein: CAISPRGGDLAKNIQYF.

The genes are TRBV20-1 and TRBJ1-1; no DNA is available, so the TRBD1 call from TCRdb remains unchecked. Germline CDR1 DFQATT, CDR2 SNEGSKA (reference sequence). The CDR3 loop spans 15 amino acids. The chain's CDR3 is CRARQGGGVNTEAFF.

This chain links TRBV19 with TRBJ1-1; TCRdb indicates TRBD1, and absent DNA this call remains unverified. The germline gives CDR1 LNHDA, CDR2 SQIVND (reference sequence). The CDR3 is 13 residues long. The CDR3 region is CASINRGNTEAFF.

This sequence joins TRBV12-3 or TRBV12-4 and TRBJ2-5; no DNA is available, so the TRBD2 call from TCRdb remains unchecked. The CDR3 has 14 residues. This CDR3 is CASSFLGSGETQYF.

This rearrangement joins TRBV20-1 to TRBJ1-5; TCRdb's D gene call, TRBD1, goes unchecked for lack of DNA. This CDR3 region has 16 residues. Germline V gene lookup returns CDR1 DFQATT and CDR2 SNEGSKA (reference sequence). The CDR3 is CSARGTGFYSNQPQHF.

The chain combines TRBV25-1 with TRBJ2-2; the D call from TCRdb, TRBD1, cannot be confirmed without DNA. The CDR3 runs 14 residues. Germline-derived CDR1 and CDR2 are MGHDK and SYGVNS. CDR3 residues: CASSGGRGAGELFF.

The CDR3 region is CASRMTSGTHNEQFF. The chain has TRBV12-3 or TRBV12-4 and TRBJ2-1; TCRdb's D call of TRBD2 is untestable without DNA. There are 15 residues in the CDR3.

V is TRBV5-8 and J is TRBJ2-3. The CDR3 totals 13 residues. Germline V gene sequence: CDR1 SGHTS, CDR2 YDEGEE. CDR3 sequence: CACFPSGSDTQYF.

The V call is TRBV29-1, the J call TRBJ2-1; TCRdb calls TRBD1, which cannot be checked without DNA. Germline V gives CDR1 SQVTM, CDR2 ANQGSEA. The CDR3 is 13 amino acids. The CDR3 loop is CSSTGQVYNEQFF.

This chain uses TRBV5-5 with TRBJ2-5. Germline V CDR1 and CDR2: SGHKS, YYEKEE (reference sequence). The CDR3 is 16 amino acids. The chain's CDR3 is CASRKGVSRTQETQYF. The whole variable domain, filled in from reference TRBV5-5 and TRBJ2-5, reads DAGVTQSPTHLIKTRGQQVTLRCSPISGHKSVSWYQQVLGQGPQFIFQYYEKEERGRGNFPDRFSARQFPNYSSELNVNALLLGDSALYLCASRKGVSRTQETQYFGPGTRLLVL.

The chain is built from TRBV24-1 and TRBJ2-5; TCRdb reports TRBD2, a call that lacks DNA to check it against. Germline CDR1 KGHDR, CDR2 SFDVKD. The length of the CDR3 is 15 residues. The CDR3 here is CATSDLSGGRETQYF.

The rearrangement links TRBV11-3 to TRBJ1-1. The CDR3 extends over 11 amino acids. Germline assignment: CDR1 SGHNT and CDR2 YENEEA. This chain's CDR3 is CASSLGPAAFF. Based on the CDR3 plus reference TRBV11-3 and TRBJ1-1, the full variable domain is EAGVVQSPRYKIIEKKQPVAFWCNPISGHNTLYWYLQNLGQGPELLIRYENEEAVDDSQLPKDRFSAERLKGVDSTLKIQPAELGDSAVYLCASSLGPAAFFGQGTRLTVV.